This TCR beta chain was identified in a study of tissue T cells after allogeneic stem cell transplantation. The table came from immunoSEQ multiplex PCR; TCRdb's copy has only in-frame clones and leaves some out. This table holds under 900 clones, under 80% found once. The CDR3 is 13 residues long. CDR1 is LNHDA, CDR2 SQIVND, per germline (reference sequence). Trimming took 3 bases from V and 2 from J, leaving 5 bases between them. The genes are TRBV19 and TRBJ2-1; D unresolved. The sample consisted of mid-colon tissue, taken at autopsy. This TCR derives from a female patient between 18 and 50 years old with steroid-refractory graft-versus-host disease after an allogeneic stem cell transplant. Among the T cells, some may be from the graft donor. The CDR3 loop is CASSIRAYNEQFF. In DNA, the CDR3 is TGTGCCAGTAGTATTAGGGCCTACAATGAGCAGTTCTTC.